Following are 20 T cell receptor beta chains from one sample sequenced in a study of blood T cell repertoires in COVID-19. Only in-frame clones appear in the TCRdb table, and some are missing; sequencing was by immunoSEQ multiplex PCR. The sample yields 120,000 to 150,000 clones, more than 65% seen once. What was sequenced was peripheral blood. The source of these receptors is a woman aged 45-65 years in a cohort sampled during active or convalescent COVID-19.

The chain recombines TRBV6-5 with TRBJ1-2; no definite D call. The CDR3 covers 14 residues. The germline gives CDR1 MNHEY, CDR2 SVGAGI. Trimming pared 5 bases from V and 8 bases from J, leaving 18 bases between. The CDR3 region has the DNA TGTGCCAGCAGTCCACCACCCGACAATGCAGGCTACACCTTC. This gives the protein CASSPPPDNAGYTF.

The J gene is TRBJ1-6, the V gene TRBV7-6, with 7 bases identical to TRBD1. Germline V gene data show CDR1 as SGHVS and CDR2 as FNYEAQ. V was clipped by 5 bases and J by 10 bases; unmatched bases: 11. The CDR3 has 15 residues. DNA for the CDR3: TGTGCCAGCAGCGAGACAGGGTCGATAGGGTCACCCCTCCACTTT. Its protein product is CASSETGSIGSPLHF.

This clone was counted only a few times. The sample contains more than one DNA sequence encoding this CDR3. J is TRBJ2-7 and V is TRBV30; 7 bases line up with TRBD1. Germline V gene data show CDR1 as GTSNPN and CDR2 as SVGIG (reference sequence). The CDR3 is 12 amino acids. J gave up 3 bases and V 1 base, and 0 bases lay outside the gene matches. The CDR3 region has the DNA TGTGCCTGGAGTGGACAGGGCTACGAGCAGTACTTC. This sequence encodes CAWSGQGYEQYF.

The chain links TRBV4-1 to TRBJ2-1; the match to TRBD2 covers 8 bases. The CDR3 has 15 amino acids. J was trimmed by 4 bases and V by 3 bases; bases with no gene match: 5. CDR1 and CDR2 (germline): MGHRA, YSYEKL. The CDR3 is CASSQRGAKYNEQFF. The CDR3 coding sequence is TGCGCCAGCAGCCAGCGGGGGGCCAAATACAATGAGCAGTTCTTC.

The chain is built from TRBV19 and TRBJ1-2, with 7 bases matching TRBD1. CDR1 and CDR2 from the germline V gene are LNHDA and SQIVND (reference sequence). Trimming at V came to 1 base and at J to 4 bases, leaving 12 bases not matched to a gene. This CDR3 region has 17 residues. CDR3 region: CASSIGSTQGGRYGYTF. For the CDR3, the DNA is TGTGCCAGTAGTATAGGTTCAACCCAGGGGGGACGCTATGGCTACACCTTC.

This clone has a single count. The chain has TRBV6-6 and TRBJ1-2, with TRBD1 matching 8 bases. Germline-derived CDR1 and CDR2 are MNHNY and SVGAGI (reference sequence). The CDR3 extends over 15 amino acids. Trimming removed 5 bases from V and 2 bases from J; junction bases left unmatched: 7. The CDR3 DNA is TGTGCCAGCAGTCACGGACAGGGTGCGAACTATGGCTACACCTTC. The encoded protein is CASSHGQGANYGYTF.

The CDR3 DNA follows: TGTGCCAGCTCACCGACAGGGGAGAATTCACCCCTCCACTTT. Protein product: CASSPTGENSPLHF. The rearrangement joins TRBV18 to TRBJ1-6, with 8 bases identical to TRBD1. The CDR3 contains 14 residues. The V gene end was trimmed by 3 bases and the J gene end by 7 bases; junction bases not matched to a gene: 2. Germline CDR1 and CDR2: KGHSH and LQKENI.

The DNA for the CDR3 is TGTGCCAGCAGTACGAGGGGGAGAACTAACTATGGCTACACCTTC. This encodes CASSTRGRTNYGYTF. V is TRBV6-5 and J is TRBJ1-2; possible D gene TRBD1, 6 bases. V was pared by 5 bases and J by 0 bases, with 13 bases between. CDR3 size: 15 residues. The germline V gene has CDR1 MNHEY and CDR2 SVGAGI.

This clone was counted a single time. The V and J genes are TRBV10-3 and TRBJ2-3, with 8 bases fitting TRBD1. The CDR3 spans 14 residues. The J segment lost 1 base and the V segment lost 10 bases, leaving 7 bases of the junction unmatched. Germline V gene data show CDR1 as ENHRY and CDR2 as SYGVKD. CDR3 sequence reads: CATEDRDRTDTQYF. Written as DNA, the CDR3 is TGTGCCACTGAGGACAGGGATCGCACAGATACGCAGTATTTT.

The genes are TRBV3-1 (or the pseudogene TRBV3-2) and TRBJ2-7, with unresolved D. Between the trimmed V and J ends, which lost 4 bases and 0 bases, there was a span of 10 bases. Germline loops: CDR1 LGHDT, CDR2 YNNKEL (reference sequence). This CDR3 is 14 amino acids long. The CDR3 loop reads CASSPHPSSYEQYF. CDR3 nucleotides: TGTGCCAGCAGCCCACATCCATCCTCCTACGAGCAGTACTTC.

Of note for this clone: Within the sample, other DNA sequences also encode this same CDR3. Here the CDR3 DNA reads TGCGCCAGCAGCTTGGGGACAGGGGGCTACGAGCAGTACTTC. It encodes CASSLGTGGYEQYF. The chain is built from TRBV5-1 and TRBJ2-7; TRBD1 aligns across 10 bases. The CDR3 sequence is 14 residues long. V trimming: 0 bases; J trimming: 3 bases; junction bases outside the gene matches: 0. CDR1 is SGHRS and CDR2 is YFSETQ in the germline V gene.

The chain has TRBV19 and TRBJ1-1; D is unresolved. Germline CDR1 reads LNHDA; CDR2 reads SQIVND (reference sequence). The CDR3 covers 17 residues. V was shortened by 8 bases and J by 6 bases, with 28 bases between the two germline ends. CDR3 amino acids: CASSMGVERKKVAEAFF. DNA for the CDR3: TGTGCCAGTTCTATGGGCGTCGAACGGAAGAAGGTAGCTGAAGCTTTCTTT.

The chain has TRBV11-2 and TRBJ2-1; D is perhaps TRBD1 (6 bases). Trimming left V 5 bases short and J 8 bases short, with 19 bases between. CDR3 length: 15 residues. Germline V gene lookup returns CDR1 SGHAT and CDR2 FQNNGV. Here the CDR3 reads CASSPNGIEGDEQFF. The CDR3 DNA is TGTGCCAGCAGCCCTAATGGAATCGAGGGGGATGAGCAGTTCTTC.

The J gene is TRBJ2-1, the V gene TRBV1; the listed D gene, TRBD2, was not tested against the DNA. TRBV1 is a pseudogene locus. The CDR3 totals 17 residues. The CDR3 loop is CTSSQDRLAGIRNEQFF. The DNA for the CDR3 is TGCACCAGCAGCCAAGATCGGCTAGCGGGGATCAGGAATGAGCAGTTCTTC.

The chain carries TRBV3-1 (or the pseudogene TRBV3-2) and TRBJ1-3; tentatively, D is TRBD1 (5 bases). Germline assignment: CDR1 LGHDT and CDR2 YNNKEL (reference sequence). This CDR3 is built from 14 residues. Trimming removed 4 bases from V and 1 base from J, with 8 bases in between. The CDR3 sequence is CASSLKGSGNTIYF. For the CDR3, the DNA is TGTGCCAGCAGCCTCAAGGGGTCTGGAAACACCATATATTTT.

This sequence joins TRBV19 and TRBJ1-5, with 7 bases matching TRBD1. The CDR3 consists of 14 residues. V lost 3 bases, J lost 4 bases, and 3 bases stayed unmatched. Germline CDR1 LNHDA, CDR2 SQIVND (reference sequence). CDR3 amino acids: CASSIKGQNQPQHF. CDR3 coding DNA: TGTGCCAGTAGTATCAAGGGACAGAATCAGCCCCAGCATTTT.

The chain couples TRBV6-2 or TRBV6-3 to TRBJ2-7, with D maybe TRBD1 (6 bases). Germline V gene lookup returns CDR1 MNHEY and CDR2 SVGEGT. Between the trimmed V and J ends, which lost 6 bases and 4 bases, there was a span of 10 bases. The CDR3 consists of 12 residues. CDR3 bases: TGTGCCAGCAGCCAGACAGGATACGAGCAGTACTTC. It encodes CASSQTGYEQYF.

The genes are TRBV18 and TRBJ2-1, with 13 bases identical to TRBD2. Looked up from germline, CDR1 is KGHSH and CDR2 is LQKENI. The CDR3 contains 17 residues. The V gene end was trimmed by 6 bases and the J gene end by 12 bases; junction bases not matched to a gene: 17. Here the CDR3 DNA reads TGTGCCAGCTCTCAGCCCTGGACTAGCGGGGGCCCATACGGGCAGTTCTTC. Translated, it gives CASSQPWTSGGPYGQFF.

This clone was seen a few times. V is TRBV5-1 and J is TRBJ2-1; 7 bases are shared with TRBD1. J was trimmed by 3 bases and V by 3 bases; bases with no gene match: 3. Germline V lookup: CDR1 SGHRS, CDR2 YFSETQ. The CDR3 length is 14 residues. CDR3 DNA: TGCGCCAGCAGCTCCGGGACAGTCTACAATGAGCAGTTCTTC. It specifies CASSSGTVYNEQFF.

The chain has TRBV5-1 and TRBJ2-2; D might be TRBD2 (6 bases). This CDR3 is built from 15 residues. Looked up from germline, CDR1 is SGHRS and CDR2 is YFSETQ. The V and J ends lost 1 base and 4 bases respectively, with 11 bases between them. CDR3 sequence (DNA): TGCGCCAGCAGCTTGAGTGGGGGGATCACCGGGGAGCTGTTTTTT. Encoded protein: CASSLSGGITGELFF.